Following are 5 T cell receptor beta chains from one sample sequenced in a study of CD8+CD57+ T cells in acquired aplastic anemia. By flow cytometry, patients selected for sequencing had shown an expansion of CD8+CD57+ cells. Profiling that covered TCR beta VDJ and CDR3 relied on genomic DNA as its template. TCRdb analysed the reads with MiXCR anew, one entry per CDR3 protein. The sample includes under 200,000 distinct CDR3 sequences, roughly two thirds seen only once; the top ten take about 50%. The sequenced sample was sorted CD4+, CD8+, or CD8+CD57+ T cells (not recorded which) from PBMCs. Every receptor here comes from a human donor with aplastic anemia.

The chain uses TRBV19 and TRBJ1-3, with a possible D match to TRBD1 (5 bases). Looked up from germline, CDR1 is LNHDA and CDR2 is SQIVND (reference sequence). The CDR3 has 15 amino acids. Trimming pared 5 bases from V and 0 bases from J, leaving 11 bases between. The DNA for the CDR3 is TGTGCCAGTAGTTGGGACTGGAGCTCTGGAAACACCATATATTTT. This codes for CASSWDWSSGNTIYF.

This chain joins TRBV7-2 and TRBJ2-5, with 8 bases identical to TRBD2. The germline CDR1 and CDR2 sequences are SGHTA and FQGNSA. This CDR3 is 14 amino acids long. The ends lost 5 bases at V and 5 bases at J; junction bases unmatched: 7. In nucleotides, the CDR3 is TGTGCCAGCAGCCCCCGGGGGGGGAAGGAGACCCAGTACTTC. Its translation: CASSPRGGKETQYF. The complete variable domain, with remaining parts taken from reference TRBV7-2 and TRBJ2-5, reads GAGVSQSPSNKVTEKGKDVELRCDPISGHTALYWYRQSLGQGLEFLIYFQGNSAPDKSGLPSDRFSAERTGGSVSTLTIQRTQQEDSAVYLCASSPRGGKETQYFGPGTRLLVL.

This rearrangement joins TRBV7-2 to TRBJ2-5; 13 bases match TRBD2. Per the germline V gene, CDR1 is SGHTA and CDR2 is FQGNSA. The V and J ends lost 3 bases and 5 bases, in that order; junction bases with no gene match: 6. The CDR3 has 16 residues. CDR3 region: CASSLVLAGGHETQYF. Here the CDR3 DNA reads TGTGCCAGCAGCTTGGTACTAGCGGGGGGGCATGAGACCCAGTACTTC.

This clonotype showed up just a few times. This sequence joins TRBV24-1 and TRBJ2-3; TRBD1 aligns across 8 bases. V was clipped by 3 bases and J by 4 bases; unmatched bases: 5. Germline CDR1 KGHDR, CDR2 SFDVKD. The CDR3 spans 15 residues. CDR3 coding DNA: TGTGCCACCAGTGATCTTAGACAGGGGTCAGATACGCAGTATTTT. It codes for CATSDLRQGSDTQYF.

The chain is built from TRBV7-6 and TRBJ1-2; 7 positions agree with TRBD1. The ends lost 5 bases at V and 4 bases at J; junction bases unmatched: 13. CDR3 size: 16 residues. Germline lookup yields CDR1 SGHVS and CDR2 FNYEAQ. CDR3 amino acids: CASSPGGRGRAYGYTF. In nucleotides, the CDR3 is TGTGCCAGCAGCCCAGGGGGGAGGGGGCGGGCCTATGGCTACACCTTC.